These 21 T cell receptor beta chains were sequenced from one sample in a study of blood T cell repertoires in COVID-19 (dated by TCRdb to the early 2020s). Library preparation employed the immunoSEQ multiplex PCR assay. Sourced from immuneACCESS, this table was stored by TCRdb with only in-frame sequences that have V and J called. A share of the clones is absent; for the studies checked, an unresolved V gene accounts for under half, and the remainder has no known explanation. This sample gives about 170,000 clones in total; around 90% of them show up just once. The biggest ten clones account for approximately 5% of the sample. The material sequenced was peripheral blood. The receptors originated from a young man with COVID-19, enrolled during active disease.

This chain links TRBV18 with TRBJ2-3, with 9 bases that match TRBD2. V was pared by 3 bases and J by 4 bases, with 5 bases of the junction left unmatched. Germline values: CDR1 KGHSH, CDR2 LQKENI. The CDR3 covers 15 residues. CDR3 bases: TGTGCCAGCTCACCGGTGCGGGAGGGACCAGATACGCAGTATTTT. Its translation is CASSPVREGPDTQYF.

This chain joins TRBV29-1 and TRBJ2-3; 9 nucleotides agree with TRBD1. In germline, CDR1 is SQVTM, CDR2 ANQGSEA. The J segment lost 5 bases and the V segment lost 3 bases, leaving 3 bases of the junction unmatched. The CDR3 is made up of 13 amino acids. This CDR3 reads CSVDRQGGDTQYF. CDR3 nucleotides: TGCAGCGTTGACCGACAGGGGGGAGATACGCAGTATTTT.

V gene TRBV9 combines with J gene TRBJ2-1; 7 nucleotides match TRBD1. The V gene's germline CDR1 is SGDLS and CDR2 YYNGEE. V lost 3 bases and J lost 5; bases outside the gene matches: 14. This CDR3 region has 17 residues. The CDR3 DNA follows: TGTGCCAGCAGCGGCGGACAGGCCTCCTTAAGAGACAATGAGCAGTTCTTC. The encoded protein is CASSGGQASLRDNEQFF.

This clone came up once. At one end, the junction sequence differs from germline, possibly due to a read error. The chain links TRBV4-1 to TRBJ1-4; 9 bases are shared with TRBD1. Germline-derived CDR1 and CDR2 are MGHRA and YSYEKL. The CDR3 length is 17 residues. CDR3 in amino acids: CASSQRGTGRTNEKLLF. Written as DNA, the CDR3 is TGCGCCAGCAGCCAAAGGGGGACAGGGCGAACTAATGAAAAACTGCTTTTT.

CDR3 bases: TGTGCCTCATCTCTGGGTGGGAGGATCAATGAGCAGTTCTTC. Its protein is CASSLGGRINEQFF. The chain links TRBV30 to TRBJ2-1; TRBD2 might be the D (6 bases). The germline V and J ends were trimmed by 7 bases and 6 bases, with 19 bases remaining between them. This CDR3 comprises 14 residues. Germline assignment: CDR1 GTSNPN and CDR2 SVGIG (reference sequence).

The rearrangement links TRBV11-1 to TRBJ1-4; a weak D match, TRBD1 (5 bases). Germline CDR1 SGHAT, CDR2 FQDESV (reference sequence). V was pared by 4 bases and J by 4 bases, with 16 bases between. The CDR3 is 16 amino acids. Here the CDR3 reads CASSSSRNRFNEKLFF. CDR3 sequence (DNA): TGTGCCAGCAGCTCCTCCCGGAACAGGTTTAATGAAAAACTGTTTTTT.

This chain connects TRBV5-1 to TRBJ2-7; 7 bases match TRBD1. J lost 3 bases, V lost 4 bases, and 10 bases had no gene match. The CDR3 extends over 15 amino acids. Looked up from germline, CDR1 is SGHRS and CDR2 is YFSETQ. The CDR3 DNA sequence: TGCGCCAGCAGCGCAGGGACAGAACCTGGCTACGAGCAGTACTTC. Translated, it gives CASSAGTEPGYEQYF.

DNA of the CDR3: TGTGCCAGCAGTTTATCGCGGGTTCAAGAGACCCAGTACTTC. It yields the protein CASSLSRVQETQYF. This chain connects TRBV27 to TRBJ2-5; a possible D gene is TRBD2 (5 bases). The CDR3 consists of 14 residues. V gave up 0 bases and J gave up 2 bases, with 7 bases separating them. The germline CDR1 and CDR2 sequences are MNHEY and SMNVEV (reference sequence).

V and J are TRBV10-3 and TRBJ1-1; D gene ambiguous. The CDR3 is 14 residues long. Trimming pared 0 bases from V and 7 bases from J, leaving 12 bases between. Germline V CDR1 and CDR2: ENHRY, SYGVKD. The DNA of the CDR3 is TGTGCCATCAGTGAGTCTGGAGCATATCATGAAGCTTTCTTT. Protein: CAISESGAYHEAFF.

J is TRBJ1-5 and V is TRBV21-1; TRBD1 is the table's D call, not checked against the DNA. TRBV21-1 is deemed a pseudogene. This CDR3 spans 14 amino acids. CDR3 region: CATLQSPSNQPQHF. CDR3 bases: TGTGCCACCCTACAGAGCCCCAGCAATCAGCCCCAGCATTTT.

The chain links TRBV12-3 or TRBV12-4 to TRBJ1-3, with D perhaps matching TRBD1 (5 bases). This CDR3 has 10 residues. The CDR3 bases are TGTGAGCCAGGGAAGGGCACCATATATTTT. Amino acids: CEPGKGTIYF.

This chain connects TRBV7-8 to TRBJ2-4; 10 bases map to TRBD2. V was clipped by 2 bases and J by 8 bases; unmatched bases: 12. CDR1 is SGHVS and CDR2 is FQNEAQ in the germline V gene. This CDR3 has 17 amino acids. CDR3 in amino acids: CASSLPHWTSGGHIQYF. As DNA, the CDR3 is TGTGCCAGCAGCTTACCACACTGGACTAGCGGAGGACACATTCAGTACTTC.

The V call is TRBV7-2, the J call TRBJ1-5; 7 bases align to TRBD1. Per germline, CDR1 SGHTA and CDR2 FQGNSA. V shed 4 bases and J 6 bases; nucleotides not matched to a gene: 6. The CDR3 extends over 14 amino acids. CDR3 bases: TGTGCCAGCAGCTCAGCAGGGGGTAGTCAGCCCCAGCATTTT. It codes for CASSSAGGSQPQHF. Variable domain in full (rest from reference TRBV7-2 and TRBJ1-5): GAGVSQSPSNKVTEKGKDVELRCDPISGHTALYWYRQSLGQGLEFLIYFQGNSAPDKSGLPSDRFSAERTGGSVSTLTIQRTQQEDSAVYLCASSSAGGSQPQHFGDGTRLSIL.

The gene calls are TRBV14 and TRBJ2-1; TRBD2 aligns across 8 bases. The CDR3 loop spans 16 amino acids. J was trimmed by 0 bases and V by 4 bases; bases with no gene match: 5. CDR1 SGHDN and CDR2 FVKESK come from the germline V gene. This chain's CDR3 is CASSLIAGSSYNEQFF. CDR3 bases: TGTGCCAGCAGCCTAATAGCGGGAAGCTCCTACAATGAGCAGTTCTTC.

The chain joins TRBV7-2 to TRBJ1-2, with 11 positions matching TRBD1. The V gene's germline CDR1 is SGHTA and CDR2 FQGNSA. The trim removed 2 bases at V and 8 bases at J, leaving 1 base unmatched. The CDR3 totals 13 residues. The CDR3 spells CASSLRTGGGYTF. The CDR3 nucleotides are TGTGCCAGCAGCTTACGGACAGGGGGCGGCTACACCTTC. The full variable domain, with the rest looked up from reference TRBV7-2 and TRBJ1-2, is GAGVSQSPSNKVTEKGKDVELRCDPISGHTALYWYRQSLGQGLEFLIYFQGNSAPDKSGLPSDRFSAERTGGSVSTLTIQRTQQEDSAVYLCASSLRTGGGYTFGSGTRLTVV.

The chain is built from TRBV11-2 and TRBJ2-4, with D maybe TRBD1 (6 bases). This CDR3 is 15 amino acids long. Germline values: CDR1 SGHAT, CDR2 FQNNGV. Trimming stripped 5 bases from V and 4 bases from J, with 15 bases between. This CDR3 is CASSLFPGHKNIQYF. The CDR3, as DNA: TGTGCCAGCAGCCTTTTCCCGGGACATAAAAACATTCAGTACTTC.

The chain has TRBV9 and TRBJ2-1, with a possible D match to TRBD2 (5 bases). Germline V gene lookup returns CDR1 SGDLS and CDR2 YYNGEE. CDR3 length: 16 residues. Between the trimmed V and J ends, which lost 0 bases and 3 bases, there was a span of 13 bases. The DNA for the CDR3 is TGTGCCAGCAGCGTAGCCCTCGGGGTAAACTACAATGAGCAGTTCTTC. Translated, it gives CASSVALGVNYNEQFF.

About this clone: At one end, the junction sequence differs from germline, possibly due to a read error. The V and J genes are TRBV18 and TRBJ2-3; D is unresolved. CDR1 KGHSH and CDR2 LQKENI come from the germline V gene. The CDR3 has 15 residues. The CDR3 region has the DNA TGTGCCAGCTCATCACCGCCTACTAGCACAGATACGCAGTATTTT. Its translation is CASSSPPTSTDTQYF.

Here the CDR3 reads CASSFVAGVTEQYF. For the CDR3, the DNA is TGTGCCAGCAGCTTCGTTGCAGGGGTTACCGAGCAGTACTTC. V usage is TRBV5-4 and J usage is TRBJ2-7; D perhaps matches TRBD1 (6 bases). The germline V and J ends were trimmed by 2 bases and 6 bases, with 15 bases remaining between them. Germline V gene sequence: CDR1 SGHNT, CDR2 YYREEE (reference sequence). The CDR3 extends over 14 amino acids.

V gene TRBV6-2 or TRBV6-3 combines with J gene TRBJ2-7; maybe TRBD2 (6 bases). This CDR3 has 16 residues. CDR1 MNHEY and CDR2 SVGEGT come from the germline V gene. Trimming pared 3 bases from V and 3 bases from J, leaving 18 bases between. The CDR3 nucleotides are TGTGCCAGCAGTTATTCGGGGGAGTTACCGTACTACGAGCAGTACTTC. As protein: CASSYSGELPYYEQYF.

V and J are TRBV19 and TRBJ1-2; no clear D. From germline, CDR1 is LNHDA and CDR2 SQIVND (reference sequence). V lost 6 bases, J lost 7 bases, and 12 bases lay in between. This CDR3 has 12 amino acids. CDR3 residues: CASRATEGGYTF. CDR3 DNA sequence: TGTGCCAGTAGAGCTACCGAGGGTGGCTACACCTTC.